This T cell receptor (beta chain) is from a study of T cell repertoires in aging, cancer and after chemotherapy. Amplification of TCR beta used genomic DNA extracted from peripheral blood. Rearranged V-D-J TRB sequences were amplified with a mixed TRB-A/B primer pool. TCRdb re-derived calls from the multiplex PCR reads in MiXCR, one entry per CDR3 protein. The repertoire has around 2,800 distinct CDR3 sequences, 20% of them found once; the top ten carry about 50%. Sequencing was performed on blood. The receptor source for this set is a human donor with a solid tumor.

This clonotype has a single count. A read error may account for a junction end that differs from germline. This rearrangement joins TRBV15 to TRBJ1-4, with TRBD1 matching 8 bases. The CDR3 extends over 15 amino acids. CDR1 is LNHNV and CDR2 is YYDKDF in the germline V gene (reference sequence). CDR3 loop: CVTSRGQGLDEKLFF. The CDR3 DNA reads as TGTGTCACCAGCAGAGGACAGGGTTTGGATGAAAAACTGTTTTTT.